This T cell receptor (beta chain) emerged from a study of T-cell memory formation after mild COVID-19. The germline CDR1 and CDR2 sequences are DFQATT and SNEGSKA (reference sequence). Trimming cost V 4 bases and J 8 bases, with 17 bases left between them. The CDR3 is 14 residues long. The sample holds a few counts of this clonotype. MiXCR, run by TCRdb on the 5' RACE reads, gives a single entry per CDR3 protein. The table has about 140,000 distinct CDR3 sequences, roughly 15% seen once; the top ten hold roughly an eighth. Sequenced input: PBMCs or a T cell subset sorted from them (not recorded which). The chain uses TRBV20-1 and TRBJ1-4; perhaps TRBD1 as D (5 bases). The TCR was taken from an adult woman who had mild COVID-19 (a few samples of this study predate the infection). Cell type and time point are not known. The CDR3 is CSANPGGEGEKLFF. In DNA, the CDR3 is TGCAGTGCTAACCCCGGGGGGGAAGGCGAAAAACTGTTTTTT.